This T cell receptor (beta chain) was captured in a study of CD8+ T cells in alopecia areata. Treatment here: oral pan-JAK inhibitor, 5-10 mg twice daily. cDNA prepared by RNA extraction and subsequent reverse transcription served as the template for sequencing. Measured with immunoSEQ multiplex PCR; TCRdb has only the in-frame clones, and not every one. The table has over 85,000 clones, just over 70% seen once. The germline CDR1 and CDR2 sequences are SQVTM and ANQGSEA. Trimming took 5 bases from V and 2 from J; bases not matched to a gene: 2. CDR3 length: 12 amino acids. Source: CD8+ T cells sorted from blood, taken at approximately week 45, from a patient treated with tofacitinib. The chain links TRBV29-1 to TRBJ1-2; 7 nucleotides agree with TRBD1. This TCR came from a human donor with alopecia areata. Here the CDR3 reads CSVPTGNYGYTF. The CDR3 DNA follows: TGCAGCGTTCCGACAGGGAACTATGGCTACACCTTC.